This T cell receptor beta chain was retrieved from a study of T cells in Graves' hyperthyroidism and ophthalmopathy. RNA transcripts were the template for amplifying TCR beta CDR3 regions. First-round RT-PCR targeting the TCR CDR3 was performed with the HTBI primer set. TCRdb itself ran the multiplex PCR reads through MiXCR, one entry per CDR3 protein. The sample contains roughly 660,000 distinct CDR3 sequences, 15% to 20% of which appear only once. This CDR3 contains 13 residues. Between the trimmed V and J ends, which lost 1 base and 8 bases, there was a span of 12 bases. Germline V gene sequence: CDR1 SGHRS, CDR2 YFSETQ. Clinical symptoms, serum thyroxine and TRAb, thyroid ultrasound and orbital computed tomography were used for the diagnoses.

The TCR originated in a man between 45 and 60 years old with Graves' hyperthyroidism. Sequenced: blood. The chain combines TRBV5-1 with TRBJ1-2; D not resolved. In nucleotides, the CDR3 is TGCGCCAGCAGCTTGACGGCGGCGGGGGGCTACACCTTC. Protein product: CASSLTAAGGYTF.